This T cell receptor (beta chain) was captured by sequencing in a study of OX40 agonist ivuxolimab in advanced cancers. The V and J ends lost 6 bases and 1 base, in that order; junction bases with no gene match: 6. CDR1 and CDR2 from the germline V gene are SQVTM and ANQGSEA. CDR3 length: 16 residues. Profiled with immunoSEQ multiplex PCR; TCRdb holds only in-frame clones, not every one. Among about 64,000 clones listed, around four fifths were seen once. J is TRBJ2-3 and V is TRBV29-1; 14 bases line up with TRBD2. This sequence was found in an adult with an advanced solid tumor such as melanoma, head and neck, liver or kidney cancer. The source material was CD4+ or CD8+ T cells sorted from blood, sampled in a trial of the OX40 agonist ivuxolimab. For the CDR3, the DNA is TGCAGCGTAATGGGACTAGCGGGGGACGGCACAGATACGCAGTATTTT. Translated, it gives CSVMGLAGDGTDTQYF.